A single sample gave rise to the 23 T cell receptor beta chains below, sequenced in a study of T cell responses to AZD1222 COVID-19 vaccine. Method: immunoSEQ multiplex PCR; TCRdb's copy keeps in-frame clones and lacks some. The repertoire holds roughly 99,000 clones, with 91% as singletons. The source material was peripheral blood, sampled 28 days after the second AZD1222 dose. The source of these receptors is an adult who received the AZD1222 COVID-19 vaccine.

This clone occurred a few times. The junction shows a germline mismatch at one end, possibly a read error. This chain links TRBV5-6 with TRBJ1-2; TRBD1 aligns across 8 bases. The CDR3 length is 13 residues. In germline, CDR1 is SGHDT, CDR2 YYEEEE. This chain's CDR3 is CASSLGYGQGNDF. Here the CDR3 DNA reads TGTGCCAGCAGCTTGGGGTATGGACAGGGAAATGACTTC.

V usage is TRBV24-1 and J usage is TRBJ2-7; D unclear. Looked up from germline, CDR1 is KGHDR and CDR2 is SFDVKD. The ends were cut back, 4 bases at V and 2 bases at J, with 11 bases in the middle. The CDR3 is 14 amino acids. CDR3 DNA: TGTGCCACCAGTGACACTGAGAGGCCCTACGAGCAGTACTTC. Protein: CATSDTERPYEQYF.

This clone has only one observation. The chain carries TRBV18 and TRBJ1-5; 7 positions match TRBD1. The V gene end was trimmed by 4 bases and the J gene end by 5 bases; junction bases not matched to a gene: 5. The germline CDR1 and CDR2 sequences are KGHSH and LQKENI. The CDR3 is made up of 14 amino acids. CDR3 nucleotide sequence: TGTGCCAGCTCACAACAGGGGAACGATCAGCCCCAGCATTTT. It is translated as CASSQQGNDQPQHF.

This clone was observed a single time. J is TRBJ2-3 and V is TRBV18; D might be TRBD2 (6 bases). Trimming pared 2 bases from V and 2 bases from J, leaving 11 bases between. The CDR3 totals 15 residues. The germline CDR1 and CDR2 sequences are KGHSH and LQKENI. CDR3 region: CASSPGGSDTDTQYF. The CDR3 DNA follows: TGTGCCAGCTCACCAGGGGGGTCGGACACAGATACGCAGTATTTT.

V and J are TRBV19 and TRBJ2-7; D is perhaps TRBD1 (6 bases). The CDR3 loop spans 15 amino acids. CDR1 and CDR2 (germline): LNHDA, SQIVND (reference sequence). Trimming removed 3 bases from V and 2 bases from J, with 14 bases in between. The CDR3 bases are TGTGCCAGTAGTATGTCCGGGACACCGACCTACGAGCAGTACTTC. Protein sequence: CASSMSGTPTYEQYF.

V usage is TRBV5-4 and J usage is TRBJ1-2; a possible D gene is TRBD1 (5 bases). Per the germline V gene, CDR1 is SGHNT and CDR2 is YYREEE (reference sequence). V lost 4 bases, J lost 4 bases, and 11 bases lay in between. The CDR3 contains 13 residues. CDR3 nucleotide sequence: TGTGCCAGCAGCACCGGGACGGCCTATGGCTACACCTTC. Amino acids: CASSTGTAYGYTF.

The rearrangement uses TRBV6-1 and TRBJ1-5; D unclear. The CDR3 has 14 residues. Germline values: CDR1 MNHNS, CDR2 SASEGT. With 1 base removed from V and 3 bases from J, the gap between germline ends came to 7 bases. The DNA of the CDR3 is TGTGCCAGCAGTGAAGGGGCCAACAATCAGCCCCAGCATTTT. Translated, it gives CASSEGANNQPQHF.

The genes are TRBV7-2 and TRBJ2-7, with a weak D call TRBD1 (6 bases). Germline CDR1 and CDR2: SGHTA and FQGNSA. V shed 2 bases and J shed 3 bases, with 14 bases lying between them. This CDR3 is 15 amino acids long. CDR3 protein: CASSLSPTGRYEQYF. Written as DNA, the CDR3 is TGTGCCAGCAGCTTAAGCCCAACAGGGCGCTACGAGCAGTACTTC.

The CDR3 nucleotides read TGCGCCAGCAGCCAGGGGCGGGAGGACTACAATGAGCAGTTCTTC. It translates to CASSQGREDYNEQFF. The V call is TRBV4-1, the J call TRBJ2-1; 8 bases line up with TRBD2. The CDR3 is 15 amino acids. Germline-derived CDR1 and CDR2 are MGHRA and YSYEKL. V lost 3 bases, J lost 3 bases, and 4 bases stayed unmatched.

The rearrangement links TRBV19 to TRBJ2-7; possible D gene TRBD2, 6 bases. The CDR3 consists of 16 residues. Germline V gene lookup returns CDR1 LNHDA and CDR2 SQIVND (reference sequence). V was trimmed by 5 bases and J by 0 bases, leaving 17 bases between them. Written as DNA, the CDR3 is TGTGCCAGTAGTGCCTATGCGGGACTTAGCTCCTACGAGCAGTACTTC. Translation: CASSAYAGLSSYEQYF.

The genes are TRBV10-2 and TRBJ1-6; D unclear. The CDR3 consists of 14 residues. Trimming took 8 bases from V and 5 from J, leaving 13 bases between them. Germline V gene data show CDR1 as WSHSY and CDR2 as SAAADI. CDR3 coding DNA: TGCGCCAGCCGGTTTTCCGATAATAATTCACCCCTCCACTTT. Its protein product is CASRFSDNNSPLHF.

The chain couples TRBV28 to TRBJ1-3; a possible D gene is TRBD1 (5 bases). Trimming took 7 bases from V and 7 from J, leaving 23 bases between them. The CDR3 has 16 amino acids. Germline lookup yields CDR1 MDHEN and CDR2 SYDVKM. CDR3 region: CASTVLGGDSDNTIYF. The CDR3 DNA sequence: TGTGCCAGCACCGTTTTGGGAGGGGATTCCGATAACACCATATATTTT.

The rearrangement uses TRBV29-1 and TRBJ1-1; D unclear. Germline loops: CDR1 SQVTM, CDR2 ANQGSEA. The V end was cut by 3 bases, the J end by 7 bases, with 12 bases between. This CDR3 spans 12 amino acids. CDR3 residues: CSVDGFFGEAFF. CDR3 bases: TGCAGCGTTGACGGTTTTTTTGGTGAAGCTTTCTTT.

The genes are TRBV10-1 and TRBJ1-3; D ambiguous. Germline loops: CDR1 WNHNN, CDR2 SYGVQD (reference sequence). Trimming removed 3 bases at V and 0 bases at J, with 12 bases between. This CDR3 region has 16 residues. The CDR3 region is CASSERQLSSGNTIYF. The CDR3 nucleotides read TGCGCCAGCAGTGAACGACAATTGAGCTCTGGAAACACCATATATTTT.

The V gene is TRBV18, the J gene TRBJ2-5, with D perhaps TRBD1 or TRBD2 (6 bases each). Germline loops: CDR1 KGHSH, CDR2 LQKENI. The CDR3 spans 14 residues. V lost 4 bases to trimming and J lost 0 bases, with 9 bases between them. The DNA of the CDR3 is TGTGCCAGCTCACGGAGGGGGGACCAAGAGACCCAGTACTTC. Protein product: CASSRRGDQETQYF.

The chain employs TRBV2 and TRBJ2-2; TRBD1 matches at 9 bases. The CDR3 is 14 amino acids. Germline V lookup: CDR1 SNHLY, CDR2 FYNNEI. The ends lost 10 bases at V and 6 bases at J; junction bases unmatched: 9. The CDR3 protein is CATTGGAWSGELFF. DNA for the CDR3: TGTGCCACAACAGGGGGCGCATGGTCCGGGGAGCTGTTTTTT.

This clone showed up just a few times. Other DNA sequences in this specimen translate into the identical CDR3. This chain links TRBV28 with TRBJ1-1, with D perhaps matching TRBD1 (5 bases). The CDR3 covers 13 residues. V dropped 7 bases and J dropped 3 bases, with 12 bases sitting between them. Germline CDR1 is MDHEN and CDR2 is SYDVKM. Written as DNA, the CDR3 is TGTGCCAGCAAAGGGACCGGTGACACTGAAGCTTTCTTT. This translates into CASKGTGDTEAFF.

V is TRBV4-1 and J is TRBJ2-5; 7 nucleotides agree with TRBD1. The V gene end was trimmed by 3 bases and the J gene end by 3 bases; junction bases not matched to a gene: 7. The CDR3 is 15 amino acids. Germline V gives CDR1 MGHRA, CDR2 YSYEKL. The CDR3 sequence is CASSQPGQRKETQYF. DNA of the CDR3: TGCGCCAGCAGCCAGCCGGGACAGCGAAAAGAGACCCAGTACTTC.

The CDR3 DNA is TGTGCCAGCAGCTTAGGGCCCCGGGGTCAAGAGACCCAGTACTTC. Translated: CASSLGPRGQETQYF. The chain recombines TRBV7-2 with TRBJ2-5, with D maybe TRBD2 (5 bases). CDR3 length equals 15 residues. Germline lookup yields CDR1 SGHTA and CDR2 FQGNSA. V was trimmed by 1 base and J by 2 bases, leaving 11 bases between them.

This chain joins TRBV4-3 and TRBJ2-3; D perhaps matches TRBD2 (6 bases). Trimming took off 4 bases at V and 0 bases at J, with 14 bases between the two ends. Germline V lookup: CDR1 LGHNA, CDR2 YSLEER. This CDR3 has 16 amino acids. The CDR3 spells CASSPGRRTSTDTQYF. CDR3 coding DNA: TGCGCCAGCAGCCCGGGGAGGCGGACGAGCACAGATACGCAGTATTTT.

The chain uses TRBV28 and TRBJ1-2; D uncertain. Per the germline V gene, CDR1 is MDHEN and CDR2 is SYDVKM. The ends were cut back, 2 bases at V and 1 base at J, with 8 bases in the middle. This CDR3 has 14 residues. CDR3 nucleotides: TGTGCCAGCAGTTTAGACGTATTTAACTATGGCTACACCTTC. Translation gives CASSLDVFNYGYTF.

The chain joins TRBV7-2 to TRBJ2-1; TRBD1 matches at 8 bases. Germline V gives CDR1 SGHTA, CDR2 FQGNSA. The CDR3 consists of 16 residues. With 3 bases clipped from V and 8 bases from J, the junction kept 12 bases outside the gene matches. The CDR3 region has the DNA TGTGCCAGCAGCTTTACCCGACAGGGGTCCGCCGATGAGCAGTTCTTC. It encodes CASSFTRQGSADEQFF.

This clone was picked up a small number of times. V and J are TRBV6-5 and TRBJ1-5; 11 bases line up with TRBD1. Germline CDR1 and CDR2: MNHEY and SVGAGI. CDR3 size: 13 residues. V shed 8 bases, J shed 4 bases, and the junction held 1 base outside the gene matches. CDR3 residues: CASRDRGNQPQHF. CDR3 DNA sequence: TGTGCCAGCCGGGACAGGGGGAATCAGCCCCAGCATTTT.